These T cell receptor beta chains were read from a single sample in a study of cytomegalovirus exposure and HLA in healthy donors. Generated by immunoSEQ multiplex PCR, the TCRdb table keeps only in-frame clones and is missing some. The data show about 180,000 clones, less than 80% seen once. Sequenced: PBMCs. The receptors were sampled from a woman in her thirties or forties in good health and CMV-seronegative. The CDR3 runs from the conserved cysteine through the conserved F or W. The D gene is left open where the match is weak. Some rows mark clone size as missing; the rest say once, few, many or name a class of expanded clone.

CDR3 protein,CDR3 DNA,clone size,V gene,J gene,D gene
CASSPNRPSGNTIYF,TGTGCCAGCAGCCCGAACAGGCCCTCTGGAAACACCATATATTTT,NA,TRBV7-2,TRBJ1-3,NA
CAWSTGTGPQHF,TGTGCCTGGAGTACCGGGACAGGGCCCCAGCATTTT,NA,TRBV30,TRBJ1-5,TRBD1
CASSDSIGPSEGRGGTDTQYF,TGTGCCAGCAGTGACTCGATTGGTCCGTCTGAGGGTCGCGGAGGCACAGATACGCAGTATTTT,once,TRBV6-4,TRBJ2-3,NA
CASSPPGAQGNQPQHF,TGTGCCAGCTCACCACCGGGGGCGCAAGGCAATCAGCCCCAGCATTTT,NA,TRBV18,TRBJ1-5,NA
CASSSIRDRGTYEQYF,TGTGCCAGCAGCTCGATCCGGGACAGGGGAACCTACGAGCAGTACTTC,once,TRBV11-2,TRBJ2-7,TRBD1
CSVERTGSLYEQFF,TGCAGCGTTGAACGGACAGGGAGTTTGTATGAGCAGTTCTTC,few,TRBV29-1,TRBJ2-1,TRBD1
CASPGTGGNEQFF,TGTGCCAGCCCCGGGACAGGGGGCAATGAGCAGTTCTTC,NA,TRBV2,TRBJ2-1,TRBD1
CASSRDRIRSYEQYF,TGTGCCAGCAGTCGGGACAGGATTAGGTCCTACGAGCAGTACTTC,NA,TRBV27,TRBJ2-7,TRBD1
CATSRERTGITGELFF,TGTGCCACCAGCAGAGAACGGACAGGGATCACCGGGGAGCTGTTTTTT,NA,TRBV15,TRBJ2-2,TRBD1
CASSSEGQGYGYTF,TGCGCCAGCAGCTCTGAAGGACAGGGCTATGGCTACACCTTC,NA,TRBV5-1,TRBJ1-2,TRBD1
CASKSADYEQYF,TGTGCCAGCAAATCTGCAGACTACGAGCAGTACTTC,once,TRBV6-5,TRBJ2-7,NA
CASSLWGGSGELFF,TGTGCCAGCAGCTTGTGGGGGGGGTCCGGGGAGCTGTTTTTT,NA,TRBV11-3,TRBJ2-2,TRBD2
CASSLGGDRSYGYTF,TGCGCCAGCAGCTTGGGGGGGGACAGGTCCTATGGCTACACCTTC,NA,TRBV5-1,TRBJ1-2,TRBD1